The clone carrying this T cell receptor beta chain showed up just once. This sample is part of a study of T cell changes during pregnancy in multiple sclerosis. The V gene's germline CDR1 is MDHEN and CDR2 SYDVKM. The CDR3 runs to 14 residues. The germline V and J ends were trimmed by 3 bases and 3 bases, with 11 bases remaining between them. Profiling relied on immunoSEQ multiplex PCR, and the TCRdb table lists in-frame clones only, not all of them. The top ten hold 1.5% of the sample, which has roughly 120,000 clones, approximately 90% seen once. This specimen was peripheral blood, taken in the third trimester of pregnancy. The sequence derives from a female donor with multiple sclerosis, enrolled in a pregnancy study. The chain is built from TRBV28 and TRBJ1-1; weak D call: TRBD1 (6 bases). CDR3 nucleotides: TGTGCCAGCAGTTTTTCGACAGGTTACACTGAAGCTTTCTTT. This encodes CASSFSTGYTEAFF.